This T cell receptor (beta chain) was documented in a study of patients and donors after allogeneic stem cell transplantation. This clonotype appeared a single time. V was clipped by 3 bases and J by 9 bases, with 10 bases between them. CDR1 and CDR2 (germline): SGHDT, YYEEEE. The CDR3 is made up of 12 amino acids. One entry per CDR3 protein, called by TCRdb with MiXCR from the RT-PCR reads. The table has around 200,000 distinct CDR3 sequences, 38% seen once. The chain uses TRBV5-6 and TRBJ2-1; no clear D. Sequenced sample: blood, either unsorted or a sorted T cell fraction (not recorded which). The receptor was isolated from a human donor who was either an allogeneic HSCT recipient or a stem cell or donor lymphocyte infusion donor (not recorded which). It is not recorded whose cells these are; they may come from a transplant donor. Here the CDR3 reads CASSSDDAEQFF. The DNA of the CDR3 is TGTGCCAGCAGCTCCGACGACGCTGAGCAGTTCTTC.